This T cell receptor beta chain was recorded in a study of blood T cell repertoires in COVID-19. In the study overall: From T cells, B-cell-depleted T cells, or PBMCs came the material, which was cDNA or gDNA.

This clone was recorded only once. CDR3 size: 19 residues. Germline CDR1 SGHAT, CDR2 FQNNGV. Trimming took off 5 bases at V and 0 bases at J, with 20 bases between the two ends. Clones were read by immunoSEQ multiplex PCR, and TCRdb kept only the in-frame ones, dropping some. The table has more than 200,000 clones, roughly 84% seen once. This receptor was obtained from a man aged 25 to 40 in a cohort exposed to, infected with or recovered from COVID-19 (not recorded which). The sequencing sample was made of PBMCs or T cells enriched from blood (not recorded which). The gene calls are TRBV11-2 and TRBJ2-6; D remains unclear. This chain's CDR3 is CASSPRPPSADSGANVLTF. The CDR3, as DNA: TGTGCCAGCAGCCCCCGGCCACCCTCGGCGGACTCTGGGGCCAACGTCCTGACTTTC.